This T cell receptor beta chain came from a study of read filtering for tumor transcriptome and immune sequencing. From roughly 390 ng of RNA, a library with molecular barcoded alpha/delta and beta/gamma adaptors was made. TCRdb recomputed calls from the reads with MiXCR, one row per CDR3 protein. Of 100,000 to 150,000 distinct CDR3 sequences in the sample, around 13% are singletons; the top ten hold approximately 10%. In this sample, this clonotype turned up many times. Its specificity is unknown. Regarding the study as a whole: About 81.9% of IR-seq clonotypes had one read, totaling 3% to 4% of reads; RNA-seq: around 77% and 45%.

Sequenced material: a population of CD138-negative cells sorted from bone marrow. The sequence was collected from a donor at least 40 years old with multiple myeloma.

The CDR3 sequence is CSVIPTGTGQPQHF. In DNA, the CDR3 is TGCAGCGTAATACCGACAGGGACAGGTCAGCCCCAGCATTTT. The V and J genes are TRBV29-1 and TRBJ1-5, with TRBD1 matching 8 bases. The trim removed 6 bases at V and 6 bases at J, leaving 10 bases unmatched. This CDR3 contains 14 residues. The V gene's germline CDR1 is SQVTM and CDR2 ANQGSEA.